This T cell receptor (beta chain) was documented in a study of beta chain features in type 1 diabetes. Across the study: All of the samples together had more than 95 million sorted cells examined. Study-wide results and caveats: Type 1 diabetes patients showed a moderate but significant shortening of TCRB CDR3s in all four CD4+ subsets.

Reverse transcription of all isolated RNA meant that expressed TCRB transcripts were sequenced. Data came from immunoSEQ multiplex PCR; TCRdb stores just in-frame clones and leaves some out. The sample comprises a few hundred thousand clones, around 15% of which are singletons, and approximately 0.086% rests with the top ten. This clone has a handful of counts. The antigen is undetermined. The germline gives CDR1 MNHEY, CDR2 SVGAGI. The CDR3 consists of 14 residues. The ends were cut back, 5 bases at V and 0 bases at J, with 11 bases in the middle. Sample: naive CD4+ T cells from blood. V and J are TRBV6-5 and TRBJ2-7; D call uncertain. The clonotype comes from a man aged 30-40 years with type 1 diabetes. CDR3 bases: TGTGCCAGCAGTACCCTGACGGCCTCCTACGAGCAGTACTTC. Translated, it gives CASSTLTASYEQYF.